Reported below is one T cell receptor beta chain. Antigen: not known. V gave up 0 bases and J gave up 7 bases, with 7 bases separating them. The germline V gene has CDR1 LGHNA and CDR2 YSLEER. The CDR3 has 13 amino acids. These data originate in a study of siplizumab effects on memory and regulatory T cells. Findings and limits, study-wide: Poor capture below about 10^-5 frequency left most alloreactive clones unmapped to unstimulated subsets.

Data came from immunoSEQ multiplex PCR; TCRdb stores just in-frame clones and leaves some out. The repertoire has about 91,000 clones, roughly 96% of them found once; the top ten carry 0.031%. The sample taken for sequencing was naive CD4+ T cells sorted from blood. The source of this sequence is a human donor in good health. V and J are TRBV4-3 and TRBJ1-5; no firm D call. The CDR3, as DNA: TGCGCCAGCAGCCAAGAGGTTGGACAGCCCCAGCATTTT. This sequence encodes CASSQEVGQPQHF.